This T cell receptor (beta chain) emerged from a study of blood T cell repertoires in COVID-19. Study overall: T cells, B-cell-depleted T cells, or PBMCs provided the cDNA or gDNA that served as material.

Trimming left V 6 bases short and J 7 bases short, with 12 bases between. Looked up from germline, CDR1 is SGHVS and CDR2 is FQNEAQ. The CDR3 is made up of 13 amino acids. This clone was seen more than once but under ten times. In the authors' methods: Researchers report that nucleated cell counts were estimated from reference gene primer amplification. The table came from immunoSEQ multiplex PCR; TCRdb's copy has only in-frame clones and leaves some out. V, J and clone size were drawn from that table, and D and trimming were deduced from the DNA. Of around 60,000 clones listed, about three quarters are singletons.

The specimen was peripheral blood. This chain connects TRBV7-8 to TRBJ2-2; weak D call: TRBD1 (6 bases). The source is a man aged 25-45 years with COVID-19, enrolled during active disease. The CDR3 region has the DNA TGTGCCAGCAGGTTGAGAGGGGGCGGGGAGCTGTTTTTT. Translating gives CASRLRGGGELFF.